This TCR beta chain was recovered during a study of long-term antiretroviral therapy in people with HIV. Looked up from germline, CDR1 is MNHNS and CDR2 is SASEGT. V was cut by 0 bases and J by 5 bases, with 10 bases left in between. The CDR3 has 14 amino acids. At survey level, the immunoSEQ assay was run in its v3.0 version. TCRdb keeps only in-frame clones here, not all; method: immunoSEQ multiplex PCR. The table has tens of thousands of clones, just over 85% seen once. This TCR came from a woman in her thirties with HIV. The sequences come from unsorted PBMCs, collected 1.8 years before starting antiretroviral therapy. The rearrangement links TRBV6-1 to TRBJ1-2, with D unclear. CDR3 loop: CASSEAVGYYGYTF. The CDR3 DNA follows: TGTGCCAGCAGTGAAGCGGTAGGCTATTATGGCTACACCTTC.